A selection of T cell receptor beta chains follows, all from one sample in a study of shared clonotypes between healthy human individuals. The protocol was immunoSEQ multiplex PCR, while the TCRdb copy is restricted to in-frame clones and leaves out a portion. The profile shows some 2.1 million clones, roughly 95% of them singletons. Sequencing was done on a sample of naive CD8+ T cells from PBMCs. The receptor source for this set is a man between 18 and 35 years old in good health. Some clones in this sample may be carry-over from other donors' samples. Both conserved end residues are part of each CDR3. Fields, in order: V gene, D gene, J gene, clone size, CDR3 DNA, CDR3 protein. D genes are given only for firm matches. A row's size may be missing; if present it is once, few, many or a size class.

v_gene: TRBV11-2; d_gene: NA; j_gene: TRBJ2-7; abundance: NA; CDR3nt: TGTGCCAGCAGCGACCCAGGGTACGAGCAGTACTTC; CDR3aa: CASSDPGYEQYF
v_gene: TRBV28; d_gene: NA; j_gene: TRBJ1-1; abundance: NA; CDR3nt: TGTGCCAGCAGCGGGCTTCGGGCAGGGTGGGCTGAAGCTTTCTTT; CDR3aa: CASSGLRAGWAEAFF
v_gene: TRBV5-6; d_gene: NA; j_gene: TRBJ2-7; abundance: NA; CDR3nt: TGTGCCAGCAGCCGAACCTACAGGGCCTACGAGCAGTACTTC; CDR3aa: CASSRTYRAYEQYF
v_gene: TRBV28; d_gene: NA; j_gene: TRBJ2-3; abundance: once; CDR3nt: TGTGCCAGCAGGCCCGCGGGACCTTTCACAGATACGCAGTATTTT; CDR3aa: CASRPAGPFTDTQYF
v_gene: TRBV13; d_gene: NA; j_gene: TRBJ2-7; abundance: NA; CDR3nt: TGTGCCAGCAGCTCAGGGCGGACAAGCGAGCAGTACTTC; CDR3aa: CASSSGRTSEQYF
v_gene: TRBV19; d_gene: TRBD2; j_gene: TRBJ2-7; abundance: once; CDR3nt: TGTGCCAGTAGTCCCCGTGGGGGAGGGGTCTACGAGCAGTACTTC; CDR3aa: CASSPRGGGVYEQYF
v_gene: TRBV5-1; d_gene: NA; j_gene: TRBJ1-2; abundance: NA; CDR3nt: TGCGCCAGCAGCCCCGACGCGGGTCTAGGTGGCTACACCTTC; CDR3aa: CASSPDAGLGGYTF
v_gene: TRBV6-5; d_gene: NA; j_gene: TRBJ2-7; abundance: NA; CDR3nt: TGTGCCAGCAGTTACACGGGAGCGAACTACGAGCAGTACTTC; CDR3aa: CASSYTGANYEQYF
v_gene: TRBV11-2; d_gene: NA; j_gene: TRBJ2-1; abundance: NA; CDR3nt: TGTGCCAGCAGCTCCCATGGGGCCTACAATGAGCAGTTCTTC; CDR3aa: CASSSHGAYNEQFF
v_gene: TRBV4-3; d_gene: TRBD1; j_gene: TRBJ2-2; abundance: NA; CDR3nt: TGCGCCAGCAGCCGCAGCTACAGGGGTAAGGCCGGGGAGCTGTTTTTT; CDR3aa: CASSRSYRGKAGELFF
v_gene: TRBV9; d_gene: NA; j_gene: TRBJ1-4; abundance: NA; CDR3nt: TGTGCCAGCAGCGAGAGGGGAACAACTAATGAAAAACTGTTTTTT; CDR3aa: CASSERGTTNEKLFF
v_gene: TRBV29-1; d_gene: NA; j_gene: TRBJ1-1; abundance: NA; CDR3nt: TGCAGCGTTGTGATCCCCGGGGCTGAAGCTTTCTTT; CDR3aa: CSVVIPGAEAFF
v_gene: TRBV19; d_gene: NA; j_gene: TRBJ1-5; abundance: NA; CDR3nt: TGTGCCAGTAGTATTCGGCAAATCGGCAATCAGCCCCAGCATTTT; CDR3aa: CASSIRQIGNQPQHF
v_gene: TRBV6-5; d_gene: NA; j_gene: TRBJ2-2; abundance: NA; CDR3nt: TGTGCCACAGCACGGGGCTTTGGGGACACCGGGGAGCTGTTTTTT; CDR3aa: CATARGFGDTGELFF
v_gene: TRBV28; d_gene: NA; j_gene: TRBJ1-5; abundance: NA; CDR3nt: TGTGCCAGCAGTTTACTACGGACAAACCCTCAGCCCCAGCATTTT; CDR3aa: CASSLLRTNPQPQHF
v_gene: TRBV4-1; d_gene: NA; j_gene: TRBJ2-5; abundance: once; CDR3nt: TGCGCCAGCAGCCAATCGGCGGTCCAAGAGACCCAGTACTTC; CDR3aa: CASSQSAVQETQYF
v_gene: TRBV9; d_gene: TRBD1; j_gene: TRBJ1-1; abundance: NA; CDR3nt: TGTGCCAGCAGCCTAGGGGGCGATGAAGCTTTCTTT; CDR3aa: CASSLGGDEAFF
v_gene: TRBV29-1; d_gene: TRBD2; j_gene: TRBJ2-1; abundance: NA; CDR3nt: TGCAGCGTTGAATCTCTAGCGGGGAAAAATGAGCAGTTCTTC; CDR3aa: CSVESLAGKNEQFF
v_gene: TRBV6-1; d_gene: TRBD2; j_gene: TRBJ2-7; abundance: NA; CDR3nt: TGTGCCAGCAGTATAGCGGGAGCCTACGAGCAGTACTTC; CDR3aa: CASSIAGAYEQYF
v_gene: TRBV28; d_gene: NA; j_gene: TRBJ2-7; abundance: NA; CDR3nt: TGTGCCAGCAGCCTCTTAGTTGGGGAGCAGTACTTC; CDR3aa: CASSLLVGEQYF
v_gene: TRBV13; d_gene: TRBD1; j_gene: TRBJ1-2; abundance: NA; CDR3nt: TGTGCCAGCAGCTTTCGGACAGGGGGCCCGGATGGCTACACCTTC; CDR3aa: CASSFRTGGPDGYTF
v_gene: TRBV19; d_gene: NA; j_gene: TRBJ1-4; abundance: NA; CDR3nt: TGTGCCAGTAGCACCAAGGTCGCGGAAAAACTGTTTTTT; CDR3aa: CASSTKVAEKLFF
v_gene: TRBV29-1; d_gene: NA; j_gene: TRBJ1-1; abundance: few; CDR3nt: TGCAGCGTTGATCTGGGGTGGGAAGCTTTCTTT; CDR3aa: CSVDLGWEAFF
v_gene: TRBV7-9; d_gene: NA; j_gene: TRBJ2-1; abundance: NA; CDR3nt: TGTGCCAGCAGCCGCCGGTCGGGAGTAGGGGATGAGCAGTTCTTC; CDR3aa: CASSRRSGVGDEQFF
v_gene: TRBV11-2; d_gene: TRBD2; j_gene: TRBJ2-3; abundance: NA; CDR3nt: TGTGCCAGCAGCTCCTCGGCGGGAGGCACAGATACGCAGTATTTT; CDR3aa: CASSSSAGGTDTQYF
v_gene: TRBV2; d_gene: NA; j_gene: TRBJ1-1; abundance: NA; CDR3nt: TGTGCCATTAGTACTCCGGGAGAACGGAACACTGAAGCTTTCTTT; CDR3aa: CAISTPGERNTEAFF
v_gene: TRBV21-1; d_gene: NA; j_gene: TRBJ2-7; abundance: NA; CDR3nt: TGTGCCAGCAGCAAAGTCCCCGGGGGGCTAGCGGGAGGAACCAGCTACGAGCAGTACTTC; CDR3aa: CASSKVPGGLAGGTSYEQYF
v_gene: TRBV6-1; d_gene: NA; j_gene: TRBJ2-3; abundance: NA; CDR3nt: TGTGCCAGCAGTGATCTCGGGGTGATTCAGGTCACAGATACGCAGTATTTT; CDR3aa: CASSDLGVIQVTDTQYF
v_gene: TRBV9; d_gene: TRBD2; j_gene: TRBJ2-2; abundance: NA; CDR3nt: TGTGCCAGCAGCGTAGCCATGGGACTAGCAGTCGGGGAGCTGTTTTTT; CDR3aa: CASSVAMGLAVGELFF
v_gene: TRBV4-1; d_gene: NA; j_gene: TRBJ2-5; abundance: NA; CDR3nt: TGCGCCAGCAGCCAGACGGGACTCGTAAAAGAGACCCAGTACTTC; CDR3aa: CASSQTGLVKETQYF
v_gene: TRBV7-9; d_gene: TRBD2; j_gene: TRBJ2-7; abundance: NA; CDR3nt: TGTGCCAGCAGCTCTAGTAGCGGGCCGGCCTACGAGCAGTACTTC; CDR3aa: CASSSSSGPAYEQYF
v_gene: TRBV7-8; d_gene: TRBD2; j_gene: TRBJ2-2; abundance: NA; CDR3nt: TGTGCCAGCAGCTTAGCGGCTAGCGGGATTGCCGGGGAGCTGTTTTTT; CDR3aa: CASSLAASGIAGELFF
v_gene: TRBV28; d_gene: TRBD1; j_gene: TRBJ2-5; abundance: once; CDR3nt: TGTGCCAGCAGGATGCTTACGGACAGGGCTACGAGGGAGACCCAGTACTTC; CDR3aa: CASRMLTDRATRETQYF
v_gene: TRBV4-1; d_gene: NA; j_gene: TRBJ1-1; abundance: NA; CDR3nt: TGCGCCAGCAGCCAAGAGCCAAACCAGGGATCTGAAGCTTTCTTT; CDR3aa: CASSQEPNQGSEAFF
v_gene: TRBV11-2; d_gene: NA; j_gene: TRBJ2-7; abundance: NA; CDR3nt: TGTGCCAGCAGCCCACCTAGTCGTTCCTACGAGCAGTACTTC; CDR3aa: CASSPPSRSYEQYF
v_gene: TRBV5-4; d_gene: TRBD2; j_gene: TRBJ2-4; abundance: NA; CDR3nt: TGTGCCAGCAGCCCCACGACTAGCGGAAACATTCAGTACTTC; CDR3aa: CASSPTTSGNIQYF
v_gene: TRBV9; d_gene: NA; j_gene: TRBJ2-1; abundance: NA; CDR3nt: TGTGCCAGCAGCATCCTTAGCGGTGGCTCCTACAATGAGCAGTTCTTC; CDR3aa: CASSILSGGSYNEQFF
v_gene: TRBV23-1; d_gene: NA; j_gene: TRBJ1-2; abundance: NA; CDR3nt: TGCGCCAGCAGGGCCCCCGTTCGGCTTTATGGCTACACCTTC; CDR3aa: CASRAPVRLYGYTF
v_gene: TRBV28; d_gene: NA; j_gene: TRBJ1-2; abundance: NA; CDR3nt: TGTGCCAGCAGTGTGGGGGGTTGGTCTGGCTACACCTTC; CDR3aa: CASSVGGWSGYTF
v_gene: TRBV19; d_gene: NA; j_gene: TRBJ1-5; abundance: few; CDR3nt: TGTGCCAGTAGTATTGGTTTGTCGGGGAAGCAGCCCCAGCATTTT; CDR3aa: CASSIGLSGKQPQHF
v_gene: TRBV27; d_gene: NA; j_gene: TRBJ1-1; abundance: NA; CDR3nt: TGTGCCAGCAGTTTATTTGGGGGGATTCGGACTGAAGCTTTCTTT; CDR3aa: CASSLFGGIRTEAFF
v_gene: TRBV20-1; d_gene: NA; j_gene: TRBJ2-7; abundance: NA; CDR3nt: TGCAGTGCCAGTCAAGAGCAGTACTTC; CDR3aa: CSASQEQYF
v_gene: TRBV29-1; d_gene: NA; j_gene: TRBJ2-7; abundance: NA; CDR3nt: TGCAGCGCCGCCTCCACAGGAGCCATGGGGTACGAGCAGTACTTC; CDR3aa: CSAASTGAMGYEQYF
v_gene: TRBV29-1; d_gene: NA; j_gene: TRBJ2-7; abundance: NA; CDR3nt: TGCAGCGTTGATGGTAGGGACTACGAGCAGTACTTC; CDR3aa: CSVDGRDYEQYF
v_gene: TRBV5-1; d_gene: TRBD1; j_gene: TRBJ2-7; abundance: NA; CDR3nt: TGCGCCAGCAGCTCGGGACAGGGGGAGTACTTC; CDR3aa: CASSSGQGEYF
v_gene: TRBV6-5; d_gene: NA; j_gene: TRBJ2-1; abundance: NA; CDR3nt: TGTGCCAGCAGTTCAACAGGGATTGAGCAGTTCTTC; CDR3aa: CASSSTGIEQFF
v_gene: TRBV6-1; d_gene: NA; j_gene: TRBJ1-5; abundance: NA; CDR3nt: TGTGCCAGCAGTGGAAGGGAGTGGAGCAATCAGCCCCAGCATTTT; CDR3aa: CASSGREWSNQPQHF
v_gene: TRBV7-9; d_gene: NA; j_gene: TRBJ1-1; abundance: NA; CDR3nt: TGTGCCAGCAGCCATCAGGGCACTGAAGCTTTCTTT; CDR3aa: CASSHQGTEAFF
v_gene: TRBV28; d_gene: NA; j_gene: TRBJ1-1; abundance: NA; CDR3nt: TGTGCCAGCACCACTATAATGGGGACTGAAGCTTTCTTT; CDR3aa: CASTTIMGTEAFF
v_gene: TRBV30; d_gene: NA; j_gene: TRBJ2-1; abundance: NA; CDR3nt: TGTGCCAGGCAACAAACTGGATATCTCTACAATGAGCAGTTCTTC; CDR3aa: CARQQTGYLYNEQFF
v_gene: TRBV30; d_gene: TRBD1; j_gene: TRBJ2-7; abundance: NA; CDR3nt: TGTGCCTGGAGTGAAGCCTGGTTTGACAGGGGGAGGGACGAGCAGTACTTC; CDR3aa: CAWSEAWFDRGRDEQYF
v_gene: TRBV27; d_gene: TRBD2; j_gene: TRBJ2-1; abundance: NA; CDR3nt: TGTGCCAGCAGTCCCGGGGTAGCGGGGATTAATGAGCAGTTCTTC; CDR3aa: CASSPGVAGINEQFF
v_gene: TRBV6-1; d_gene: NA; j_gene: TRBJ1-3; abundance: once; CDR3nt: TGTGCCAGCAGTGAAGGCGCTTCTGGAAACACCATATATTTT; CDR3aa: CASSEGASGNTIYF
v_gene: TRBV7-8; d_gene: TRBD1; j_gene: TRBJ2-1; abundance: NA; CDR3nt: TGTGCCAGCAGCTCCGACAGGGGGCGCGTGGGGAATGAGCAGTTCTTC; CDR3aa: CASSSDRGRVGNEQFF
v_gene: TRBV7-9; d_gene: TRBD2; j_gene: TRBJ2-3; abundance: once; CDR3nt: TGTGCCAGCAGCGCCCTGGCAAGCGGGACTCCCACAGATACGCAGTATTTT; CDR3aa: CASSALASGTPTDTQYF
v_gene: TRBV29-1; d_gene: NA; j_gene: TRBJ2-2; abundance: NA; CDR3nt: TGCAGCGTGATCCAGGTAGCAGCGAACACCGGGGAGCTGTTTTTT; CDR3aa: CSVIQVAANTGELFF
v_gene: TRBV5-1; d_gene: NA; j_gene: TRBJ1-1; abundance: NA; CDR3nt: TGCGCCAGCAGCTTGGGGTTCATGAACACTGAAGCTTTCTTT; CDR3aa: CASSLGFMNTEAFF
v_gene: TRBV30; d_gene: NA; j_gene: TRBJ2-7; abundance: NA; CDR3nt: TGTGCCTGGAGTGAAGGCCACCTAACAGGGAATCTTGCAAAGCAGTACTTC; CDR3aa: CAWSEGHLTGNLAKQYF
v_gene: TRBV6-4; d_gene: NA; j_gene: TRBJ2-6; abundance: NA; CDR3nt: TGTGCCAGCAGTGAGGCGGCGTTTTCTGGGGCCAACGTCCTGACTTTC; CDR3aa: CASSEAAFSGANVLTF